These 16 T cell receptor beta chains came from one sample sequenced in a study of blood T cell repertoires in COVID-19. Data came from immunoSEQ multiplex PCR; TCRdb stores just in-frame clones and leaves some out. The data contain approximately 230,000 clones, roughly nine tenths of them singletons. The source material was peripheral blood. These receptors were obtained from a man between 18 and 35 years old with active or convalescent COVID-19.

The chain combines TRBV19 with TRBJ1-1, with D possibly TRBD1 on 5 matching bases. The CDR3 consists of 13 residues. V lost 4 bases to trimming and J lost 6 bases, with 12 bases between them. CDR1 and CDR2 from the germline V gene are LNHDA and SQIVND (reference sequence). As DNA, the CDR3 is TGTGCCAGTAGTACAGGGTCGGTATCTGAAGCTTTCTTT. Protein product: CASSTGSVSEAFF.

The chain couples TRBV7-6 to TRBJ2-7; TRBD2 matches at 11 bases. Losses at the gene ends were 4 bases for V and 7 bases for J; bases not matched to a gene: 9. Germline V CDR1 and CDR2: SGHVS, FNYEAQ. The CDR3 contains 15 residues. The CDR3 reads CASSSVAGGLGEQYF. CDR3 coding DNA: TGTGCCAGCAGCTCCGTAGCGGGAGGGCTGGGGGAGCAGTACTTC.

The chain joins TRBV6-1 to TRBJ2-2; 9 bases map to TRBD2. The trim removed 0 bases at V and 4 bases at J, leaving 18 bases unmatched. The CDR3 is made up of 21 amino acids. Germline V gives CDR1 MNHNS, CDR2 SASEGT. CDR3 bases: TGTGCCAGCAGTGAAGCGGAATCGGCATACTGGCGGGAGGGAGTCACCGGGGAGCTGTTTTTT. Its translation is CASSEAESAYWREGVTGELFF.

J is TRBJ2-5 and V is TRBV14, with TRBD2 as a possible D gene (5 bases). The CDR3 length is 15 residues. Between the trimmed V and J ends, which lost 4 bases and 5 bases, there was a span of 17 bases. Per germline, CDR1 SGHDN and CDR2 FVKESK. In nucleotides, the CDR3 is TGTGCCAGCAGCCCCCTACCTGCGGGCAGGGAGACCCAGTACTTC. Translated, it gives CASSPLPAGRETQYF.

This sequence joins TRBV5-8 and TRBJ2-3; 8 nucleotides line up with TRBD2. This CDR3 has 14 amino acids. The germline CDR1 and CDR2 sequences are SGHTS and YDEGEE. Trimming at V came to 7 bases and at J to 4 bases, leaving 8 bases not matched to a gene. As DNA, the CDR3 is TGTGCCAGCGGTTCCGGGACTAGTTCAGATACGCAGTATTTT. As protein: CASGSGTSSDTQYF.

The J gene is TRBJ2-3, the V gene TRBV5-1; D is possibly TRBD1 (5 bases). The CDR3 covers 15 residues. Trimming left V 5 bases short and J 2 bases short, with 15 bases between. Per germline, CDR1 SGHRS and CDR2 YFSETQ. The CDR3 spells CASRGAGFYTDTQYF. DNA for the CDR3: TGCGCCAGCAGAGGGGCAGGGTTCTACACAGATACGCAGTATTTT.

The chain has TRBV19 and TRBJ1-5; no clear D gene. The germline V and J ends were trimmed by 7 bases and 0 bases, with 13 bases remaining between them. The CDR3 extends over 15 amino acids. Germline V CDR1 and CDR2: LNHDA, SQIVND (reference sequence). The CDR3 here is CASNIVSYSNQPQHF. In DNA, the CDR3 is TGTGCCAGTAATATCGTGTCCTATAGCAATCAGCCCCAGCATTTT.

The V gene is TRBV4-3, the J gene TRBJ2-1; D is unclear. Germline-derived CDR1 and CDR2 are LGHNA and YSLEER. Trimming cost V 0 bases and J 4 bases, with 7 bases left between them. The CDR3 is made up of 14 amino acids. The CDR3 DNA sequence: TGCGCCAGCAGCCAAGATACGAGTTACAATGAGCAGTTCTTC. Translation: CASSQDTSYNEQFF.

The rearrangement links TRBV6-2 or TRBV6-3 to TRBJ1-5, with D maybe TRBD1 (6 bases). The germline V and J ends were trimmed by 5 bases and 3 bases, with 17 bases remaining between them. CDR3 length: 16 residues. The V gene's germline CDR1 is MNHEY and CDR2 SVGEGT. In DNA, the CDR3 is TGTGCCAGCAGTCCCGGGGAGGGGGGCAACAATCAGCCCCAGCATTTT. This codes for CASSPGEGGNNQPQHF.

V gene TRBV4-3 combines with J gene TRBJ2-3, with 13 bases identical to TRBD2. The germline V gene has CDR1 LGHNA and CDR2 YSLEER. This CDR3 contains 15 residues. J gave up 6 bases and V 4 bases, and 4 bases lay outside the gene matches. CDR3 in amino acids: CASSPLLAGGDTQYF. For the CDR3, the DNA is TGCGCCAGCAGCCCCCTACTAGCGGGGGGGGATACGCAGTATTTT.

This clone came up many times. V and J are TRBV9 and TRBJ2-3; D ambiguous. Trimming removed 1 base from V and 2 bases from J, with 14 bases in between. The germline gives CDR1 SGDLS, CDR2 YYNGEE. CDR3 length equals 16 residues. CDR3 sequence: CASSVRGKPITDTQYF. CDR3 nucleotide sequence: TGTGCCAGCAGCGTACGAGGAAAACCAATCACAGATACGCAGTATTTT. Drawing the rest from reference TRBV9 and TRBJ2-3, the complete variable domain is DSGVTQTPKHLITATGQRVTLRCSPRSGDLSVYWYQQSLDQGLQFLIQYYNGEERAKGNILERFSAQQFPDLHSELNLSSLELGDSALYFCASSVRGKPITDTQYFGPGTRLTVL.

The V gene is TRBV28, the J gene TRBJ2-1, with TRBD2 matching 10 bases. This CDR3 region has 18 residues. Germline V gene data show CDR1 as MDHEN and CDR2 as SYDVKM. V dropped 3 bases and J dropped 1; count of bases not matched to a gene: 9. The CDR3 sequence: CASSFVASGRGSYNEQFF. CDR3 in DNA: TGTGCCAGCAGTTTTGTGGCTAGCGGGAGAGGTTCCTACAATGAGCAGTTCTTC.

This chain links TRBV5-6 with TRBJ1-5; D possibly corresponds to TRBD1 (5 bases). Germline CDR1 is SGHDT and CDR2 is YYEEEE. The CDR3 runs to 13 residues. Trimming shortened V by 1 base and J by 9 bases, and 11 bases separated the two germline ends. This chain's CDR3 is CASSLIFGGPQHF. CDR3 nucleotide sequence: TGTGCCAGCAGCTTGATTTTCGGGGGGCCCCAGCATTTT.

This clone was observed a single time. The chain uses TRBV12-3 or TRBV12-4 and TRBJ2-7, with D maybe TRBD2 (5 bases). The germline V and J ends were trimmed by 3 bases and 4 bases, with 7 bases remaining between them. The CDR3 is 12 amino acids. CDR3 sequence: CASSFSVYEQYF. DNA for the CDR3: TGTGCCAGCAGTTTTAGCGTTTACGAGCAGTACTTC.

The rearrangement joins TRBV7-2 to TRBJ1-5, with TRBD1 as a possible D gene (6 bases). CDR3 length equals 13 residues. Deletions cut 3 bases from V and 5 bases from J, with 8 bases between. The germline CDR1 and CDR2 sequences are SGHTA and FQGNSA. Here the CDR3 DNA reads TGTGCCAGCAGCTTGGACAGCCATCAGCCCCAGCATTTT. This gives the protein CASSLDSHQPQHF.

The CDR3: CASRDPGTEAFF. DNA for the CDR3: TGTGCCAGTAGAGACCCCGGGACTGAAGCTTTCTTT. This chain connects TRBV19 to TRBJ1-1; D gene unclear. The CDR3 runs 12 residues. V shed 6 bases and J shed 5 bases, with 10 bases lying between them. Looked up from germline, CDR1 is LNHDA and CDR2 is SQIVND (reference sequence).